Listed below are T cell receptor beta chains from one sample, sequenced in a study of patients and donors after allogeneic stem cell transplantation. TCRdb re-derived calls from the RT-PCR reads in MiXCR, one entry per CDR3 protein. The sample shows 100,000 to 130,000 distinct CDR3 sequences, around 35% of them seen only once. What was sequenced was blood, either unsorted or a sorted T cell fraction (not recorded which). These receptors were taken from a human donor who was either an allogeneic HSCT recipient or a stem cell or donor lymphocyte infusion donor (not recorded which). It is not recorded whose cells these are; they may come from a transplant donor. Both conserved end residues are part of each CDR3. A D gene is named only where the DNA matches it firmly. Expanded clones get a size class; other rows say once, few or many, or leave the size out.

CDR3 DNA | CDR3 protein | clone size | D gene | J gene | V gene
TGCAGTATTAGCACAGATACGCAGTATTTT | CSISTDTQYF | few | NA | TRBJ2-3 | TRBV20-1
TGTGCCAGCAGCTTAGGTCCACACTCCCCGCTCGGTCCTAGCACAGATACGCAGTATTTT | CASSLGPHSPLGPSTDTQYF | NA | NA | TRBJ2-3 | TRBV7-8
TGTGCCAGCAGTAGGGCAGGTCCGAACACTGAAGCTTTCTTT | CASSRAGPNTEAFF | NA | NA | TRBJ1-1 | TRBV25-1
TGTGCCATCAAGGGTGTAGCGGGAGGTCCAAGAGAGACCCAGTACTTC | CAIKGVAGGPRETQYF | NA | TRBD2 | TRBJ2-5 | TRBV10-3
TGTGCCGCGACAAGGGCGGGACTAGAGAACACCGGGGAGCTGTTTTTT | CAATRAGLENTGELFF | NA | TRBD2 | TRBJ2-2 | TRBV12-3/TRBV12-4
TGTGCCAGCAGTTGGGACAGGGCGCGTCAGCCCCAGCATTTT | CASSWDRARQPQHF | few | TRBD1 | TRBJ1-5 | TRBV6-2/TRBV6-3
TGTGCCATCAGTGTGGCAGCGTCGGACACTGAAGCTTTCTTT | CAISVAASDTEAFF | many | NA | TRBJ1-1 | TRBV10-3
TGCGCCAGCAGCCAAGTTAGACTGGCGAGCTCCTACAATGAGCAGTTCTTC | CASSQVRLASSYNEQFF | NA | NA | TRBJ2-1 | TRBV4-3
TGCGCCAGCAGAAGGGGCGAGGCCTACAATGAGCAGTTCTTC | CASRRGEAYNEQFF | NA | NA | TRBJ2-1 | TRBV10-2
TGCAGTCCACCGACAGATACGCAGTATTTT | CSPPTDTQYF | NA | NA | TRBJ2-3 | TRBV20-1
TGTGCCAGCAGCCCGGGACAGAACCACTATGGCTACACCTTC | CASSPGQNHYGYTF | NA | TRBD1 | TRBJ1-2 | TRBV13
TGTGCCAGCAGTTACCGACCGAATAATTCACCCCTCCACTTT | CASSYRPNNSPLHF | many | NA | TRBJ1-6 | TRBV6-2/TRBV6-3
TGTGCCAGCAGCGTAGGTTTCGGTCTACTCCAAGAGACCCAGTACTTC | CASSVGFGLLQETQYF | NA | NA | TRBJ2-5 | TRBV9
TGCGCCAGCAGCGTGTGGGACACCTACGAGCAGTACTTC | CASSVWDTYEQYF | NA | NA | TRBJ2-7 | TRBV5-1
TGTGCCAGCAGCGTAGACCCCGGGGGGCTGAGCGAGCAGTACTTC | CASSVDPGGLSEQYF | few | NA | TRBJ2-7 | TRBV9
TGTGCCAGCAGCACCCTGCTAGACAGGATCTATGGCTACACCTTC | CASSTLLDRIYGYTF | few | NA | TRBJ1-2 | TRBV21-1